The clone carrying this T cell receptor (beta chain) was seen a few times. Its antigen remains unidentified. This sample stems from a study of radiotherapy plus CTLA-4 blockade in lung cancer. Looking at the study overall: Objective responses were seen in around 20% of patients, disease control in 31%. Notes on the study in general: In blood, tumor-derived TCR clones expanded after radiotherapy plus ipilimumab. Interferon-beta, together with early blood T cell clone dynamics, reportedly best predicted response.

Patients in the study, people with chemo-refractory metastatic non-small-cell lung cancer, received focal radiation plus ipilimumab CTLA-4 blockade. The CDR3 is 14 residues long. Germline V gives CDR1 SGHDT, CDR2 YYEEEE. The V gene lost 2 bases and the J gene lost 3 bases, with 11 bases spanning the gap. TCRdb's table, derived via immunoSEQ multiplex PCR, lists solely in-frame clones and lacks some. The table includes approximately 80,000 clones, nearly 75% detected once. The sequencing used peripheral blood, collected from a patient treated with radiotherapy plus ipilimumab. This clonotype was sampled from a human donor with non-small cell lung cancer whose response to radiotherapy plus ipilimumab could not be evaluated. This sequence joins TRBV5-6 and TRBJ1-2; D call uncertain. The CDR3 DNA reads TGTGCCAGCAGCTTTAGGAGTATACACTATGGCTACACCTTC. The encoded protein is CASSFRSIHYGYTF.